A single sample is the source of the 6 T cell receptor beta chains below, sequenced in a study of OX40 agonist ivuxolimab in advanced cancers. Libraries were prepared by immunoSEQ multiplex PCR; TCRdb keeps only in-frame clonotypes and omits some of them. The top ten clones hold 1.1% of a sample with roughly 70,000 clones, 80% to 90% of them seen once. This material consisted of CD4+ or CD8+ T cells sorted from blood, taken in a trial of the OX40 agonist ivuxolimab. All receptors derive from an adult with an advanced solid tumor such as melanoma, head and neck, liver or kidney cancer.

The genes are TRBV15 and TRBJ1-6, with D uncertain. CDR3 length: 14 amino acids. With 5 bases removed from V and 6 bases from J, the gap between germline ends came to 11 bases. Germline V gene sequence: CDR1 LNHNV, CDR2 YYDKDF (reference sequence). CDR3 region: CATSVSLSNSPLHF. The CDR3 DNA reads TGTGCCACCAGCGTCAGCCTAAGTAATTCACCCCTCCACTTT. Full variable domain (rest looked up from reference TRBV15 and TRBJ1-6): DAMVIQNPRYQVTQFGKPVTLSCSQTLNHNVMYWYQQKSSQAPKLLFHYYDKDFNNEADTPDNFQSRRPNTSFCFLDIRSPGLGDTAMYLCATSVSLSNSPLHFGNGTRLTVT.

The chain couples TRBV4-1 to TRBJ2-7; perhaps D is TRBD1 or TRBD2 (6 bases each). The V gene lost 4 bases and the J gene lost 10 bases, with 20 bases spanning the gap. CDR1 and CDR2 from the germline V gene are MGHRA and YSYEKL. The CDR3 spans 14 residues. The CDR3 DNA sequence: TGCGCCAGCAGCCGTATAGGGGGGCAAGGCCCACAGTACTTC. Translating gives CASSRIGGQGPQYF.

The chain uses TRBV6-1 and TRBJ2-7; either TRBD1 or TRBD2 may fit D (5 bases each). CDR3 length: 15 amino acids. V shed 6 bases and J shed 2 bases, with 17 bases lying between them. Germline lookup yields CDR1 MNHNS and CDR2 SASEGT. The CDR3 DNA reads as TGTGCCAGCAGCCCCCTGGGGACGGAAACCTACGAGCAGTACTTC. Translated, it gives CASSPLGTETYEQYF.

The chain recombines TRBV6-6 with TRBJ2-3, with TRBD2 identical over 11 bases. Germline assignment: CDR1 MNHNY and CDR2 SVGAGI (reference sequence). The CDR3 contains 15 residues. V dropped 5 bases and J dropped 6; count of bases not matched to a gene: 7. The CDR3 DNA reads as TGTGCCAGCAGTCTAGCGGGGGGACCCACGGATACGCAGTATTTT. This gives the protein CASSLAGGPTDTQYF.

This sequence joins TRBV6-6 and TRBJ1-2, with D perhaps TRBD1 (6 bases). The ends were cut back, 5 bases at V and 6 bases at J, with 10 bases in the middle. CDR3 length: 12 residues. Germline lookup yields CDR1 MNHNY and CDR2 SVGAGI (reference sequence). CDR3 protein: CASSLKGDGYTF. The CDR3 region has the DNA TGTGCCAGCAGTCTAAAGGGGGATGGCTACACCTTC.

CDR3 DNA: TGTGCCAGCAGCCAACGAGAGTTACGGACCGATTACGAGCAGTACTTC. As protein: CASSQRELRTDYEQYF. The chain uses TRBV5-4 and TRBJ2-7; D call uncertain. Germline V gene sequence: CDR1 SGHNT, CDR2 YYREEE (reference sequence). The ends were cut back, 4 bases at V and 4 bases at J, with 21 bases in the middle. The CDR3 loop spans 16 amino acids.